The 27 T cell receptor beta chains reported below all come from one sample, sequenced in a study of control samples from healthy donors and cancer patients. TCRdb's copy holds only in-frame clones and misses some; the assay was immunoSEQ multiplex PCR. Of tens of thousands of clones detected, approximately 88% appear once; the ten largest clones hold approximately 38%. Sequencing used PBMCs. The receptors here all came from a man between 65 and 85 years old with lung cancer.

This clone has a handful of counts. The chain joins TRBV9 to TRBJ1-3; D gene uncertain. V was pared by 0 bases and J by 4 bases, with 17 bases between. From germline, CDR1 is SGDLS and CDR2 YYNGEE. This CDR3 contains 17 residues. The CDR3 spells CASSVASEASLGNTIYF. CDR3 bases: TGTGCCAGCAGCGTAGCTTCAGAGGCCAGCCTGGGAAACACCATATATTTT.

The chain couples TRBV7-9 to TRBJ1-2; 7 bases map to TRBD1. V lost 5 bases to trimming and J lost 7 bases; unmatched junction nucleotides: 10. Per germline, CDR1 SEHNR and CDR2 FQNEAQ (reference sequence). The CDR3 extends over 14 amino acids. In nucleotides, the CDR3 is TGTGCCAGCAGCCGAGGGGGCGAGGAAGTTGGCTACACCTTC. Its protein is CASSRGGEEVGYTF.

V gene TRBV9 combines with J gene TRBJ2-2; 8 nucleotides match TRBD1. Trimming removed 5 bases from V and 2 bases from J; junction bases left unmatched: 5. CDR1 and CDR2 (germline): SGDLS, YYNGEE. The CDR3 loop spans 15 amino acids. The CDR3 protein is CASSWTGINTGELFF. CDR3 in DNA: TGTGCCAGCAGTTGGACAGGGATAAACACCGGGGAGCTGTTTTTT.

V gene TRBV4-3 combines with J gene TRBJ2-1, with 7 positions matching TRBD1. From germline, CDR1 is LGHNA and CDR2 YSLEER. The CDR3 contains 13 residues. J was trimmed by 10 bases and V by 4 bases; bases with no gene match: 7. The CDR3 bases are TGCGCCAGCAGCCGATTACAGGGGAAAGAGCAGTTCTTC. Protein: CASSRLQGKEQFF.

The chain carries TRBV2 and TRBJ1-5; 8 nucleotides agree with TRBD1. Germline V gene sequence: CDR1 SNHLY, CDR2 FYNNEI. The CDR3 is made up of 13 amino acids. V shed 7 bases, J shed 5 bases, and the junction held 4 bases outside the gene matches. The CDR3 region is CASTDRGDQPQHF. The CDR3 DNA reads TGTGCCAGCACTGACAGGGGAGATCAGCCCCAGCATTTT.

This chain connects TRBV4-1 to TRBJ1-1; 10 positions agree with TRBD1. Per the germline V gene, CDR1 is MGHRA and CDR2 is YSYEKL. Losses at the gene ends were 7 bases for V and 0 bases for J; bases not matched to a gene: 14. The CDR3 has 18 amino acids. The CDR3 protein is CASTPPGGQGTLNTEAFF. CDR3 sequence (DNA): TGCGCCAGCACCCCACCGGGGGGACAGGGGACTTTGAACACTGAAGCTTTCTTT.

J is TRBJ1-2 and V is TRBV6-5, with D unresolved. The CDR3 consists of 13 residues. Between the trimmed V and J ends, which lost 4 bases and 6 bases, there was a span of 12 bases. Per germline, CDR1 MNHEY and CDR2 SVGAGI. The CDR3 is CASSSFFRDGYTF. The CDR3 DNA follows: TGTGCCAGCAGTTCTTTTTTTCGGGATGGCTACACCTTC.

This chain joins TRBV5-1 and TRBJ2-5; 13 positions agree with TRBD2. Germline V lookup: CDR1 SGHRS, CDR2 YFSETQ. The V segment lost 2 bases and the J segment 4 bases; nucleotides outside the gene matches: 17. This CDR3 has 20 amino acids. CDR3 sequence: CASSLFVGSPGTSGAETQYF. For the CDR3, the DNA is TGCGCCAGCAGCTTATTCGTGGGGTCCCCCGGGACTAGCGGGGCAGAGACCCAGTACTTC.

The J gene is TRBJ1-3, the V gene TRBV11-2, with D maybe TRBD1 (6 bases). CDR3 length: 17 amino acids. Germline loops: CDR1 SGHAT, CDR2 FQNNGV. V lost 1 base, J lost 1 base, and 14 bases lay in between. The CDR3 nucleotides are TGTGCCAGCAGCTTAGTACAGGGCGTACCATCTGGAAACACCATATATTTT. It specifies CASSLVQGVPSGNTIYF.

The chain uses TRBV10-2 and TRBJ1-1; the match to TRBD1 covers 7 bases. CDR1 and CDR2 from the germline V gene are WSHSY and SAAADI. This CDR3 has 14 residues. The J segment lost 8 bases and the V segment lost 5 bases, leaving 11 bases of the junction unmatched. The CDR3 reads CASSQRQGSVEAFF. CDR3 in DNA: TGCGCCAGCAGTCAACGACAGGGAAGTGTGGAAGCTTTCTTT.

The chain joins TRBV11-2 to TRBJ2-2, with 8 bases aligning to TRBD2. CDR1 is SGHAT, CDR2 FQNNGV, per germline. The CDR3 has 16 amino acids. V dropped 6 bases and J dropped 0; count of bases not matched to a gene: 6. CDR3 bases: TGTGCCAGCAGTCCCCGGGGGGGAACGAACACCGGGGAGCTGTTTTTT. Residues: CASSPRGGTNTGELFF.

The CDR3 nucleotides read TGTGCCAGCAGGGGTAGCGGGCAAGAGACCCAGTACTTC. This translates into CASRGSGQETQYF. The chain has TRBV3-1 (or the pseudogene TRBV3-2) and TRBJ2-5, with TRBD2 identical over 7 bases. CDR1 and CDR2 from the germline V gene are LGHDT and YNNKEL (reference sequence). V shed 6 bases and J 2 bases; nucleotides not matched to a gene: 3. This CDR3 has 13 amino acids.

The rearrangement joins TRBV30 to TRBJ2-2, with D tentatively TRBD2 (5 bases). The length of the CDR3 is 13 residues. V lost 1 base, J lost 7 bases, and 10 bases lay in between. The germline V gene encodes CDR1 GTSNPN and CDR2 SVGIG (reference sequence). The CDR3 loop reads CAWSARGDGELFF. DNA of the CDR3: TGTGCCTGGAGTGCACGGGGTGACGGGGAGCTGTTTTTT.

The chain carries TRBV6-5 and TRBJ1-5; 7 bases align to TRBD1. V shed 4 bases, J shed 2 bases, and the junction held 5 bases outside the gene matches. The CDR3 loop spans 15 amino acids. Looked up from germline, CDR1 is MNHEY and CDR2 is SVGAGI. This CDR3 reads CASSSEGAGNQPQHF. Here the CDR3 DNA reads TGTGCCAGCAGTTCAGAGGGGGCCGGCAATCAGCCCCAGCATTTT.

The J gene is TRBJ1-6, the V gene TRBV5-1; 9 nucleotides align to TRBD1. The ends lost 4 bases at V and 7 bases at J; junction bases unmatched: 3. Germline loops: CDR1 SGHRS, CDR2 YFSETQ. CDR3 length: 14 amino acids. The CDR3 nucleotides are TGCGCCAGCAGCCTGACAGGGGGGAATTCACCCCTCCACTTT. It codes for CASSLTGGNSPLHF.

The genes are TRBV27 and TRBJ2-4; D uncertain. The CDR3 has 14 amino acids. Germline assignment: CDR1 MNHEY and CDR2 SMNVEV (reference sequence). The V end was cut by 6 bases, the J end by 2 bases, with 11 bases between. The CDR3 is CASRSAITKNIQYF. The CDR3 DNA follows: TGTGCCAGCAGATCAGCGATCACCAAAAACATTCAGTACTTC.

This clone was observed a few times. V and J are TRBV2 and TRBJ2-4; 10 bases fit TRBD1. V lost 1 base to trimming and J lost 3 bases; unmatched junction nucleotides: 0. The CDR3 is 15 residues long. CDR1 and CDR2 (germline): SNHLY, FYNNEI. In DNA form, the CDR3 reads TGTGCCAGCAGTGAAGGGACAGGGGGCAAAAACATTCAGTACTTC. It yields the protein CASSEGTGGKNIQYF.

The chain joins TRBV12-5 to TRBJ2-2, with 8 positions matching TRBD1. The J segment lost 4 bases and the V segment lost 2 bases, leaving 12 bases of the junction unmatched. The CDR3 runs to 18 residues. Per germline, CDR1 LGHNT and CDR2 FRNRAP. CDR3 nucleotide sequence: TGTGCTAGTGGTTTGTTTCTCGGACAGGGCTTCGCCACCGGGGAGCTGTTTTTT. It yields the protein CASGLFLGQGFATGELFF.

The CDR3 region has the DNA TGTGCCAGCAGTTACTCGAGCGGGGGGCTGAGAACTGAAGCTTTCTTT. Its protein product is CASSYSSGGLRTEAFF. The chain joins TRBV6-5 to TRBJ1-1; D is possibly TRBD1 (6 bases). Germline lookup yields CDR1 MNHEY and CDR2 SVGAGI. The V and J ends lost 0 bases and 5 bases respectively, with 16 bases between them. There are 16 residues in the CDR3.

The CDR3 sequence is CASSIDTLQETQYF. CDR3 sequence (DNA): TGTGCCAGTAGTATAGACACCCTCCAAGAGACCCAGTACTTC. V is TRBV19 and J is TRBJ2-5; D not certain. The germline gives CDR1 LNHDA, CDR2 SQIVND (reference sequence). The length of the CDR3 is 14 residues. Between the trimmed V and J ends, which lost 0 bases and 1 base, there was a span of 6 bases.

The chain has TRBV7-2 and TRBJ2-5, with no clear D. Germline CDR1 and CDR2: SGHTA and FQGNSA. The CDR3 sequence is 14 residues long. V was trimmed by 0 bases and J by 2 bases, leaving 7 bases between them. CDR3 bases: TGTGCCAGCAGCTTAGCGGGGAAACAAGAGACCCAGTACTTC. Translation: CASSLAGKQETQYF.

This chain joins TRBV9 and TRBJ2-3; 13 positions agree with TRBD2. The V gene end was trimmed by 3 bases and the J gene end by 0 bases; junction bases not matched to a gene: 4. The CDR3 length is 17 residues. Germline loops: CDR1 SGDLS, CDR2 YYNGEE. The CDR3, as DNA: TGTGCCAGCAGCGCCCGGACTAGCGGGGGAAGCACAGATACGCAGTATTTT. It yields the protein CASSARTSGGSTDTQYF.

This clone was recorded only once. The gene calls are TRBV7-8 and TRBJ1-5; D is unresolved. Deletions cut 5 bases from V and 7 bases from J, with 9 bases between. The CDR3 covers 12 residues. Germline assignment: CDR1 SGHVS and CDR2 FQNEAQ. The CDR3 coding sequence is TGTGCCAGCAGCCTGGACGGCCAGCCCCAGCATTTT. Encoded protein: CASSLDGQPQHF.

The rearrangement links TRBV18 to TRBJ1-3; no clear D. CDR3 size: 15 residues. The V gene's germline CDR1 is KGHSH and CDR2 LQKENI. Deletions cut 3 bases from V and 0 bases from J, with 9 bases between. The CDR3 loop reads CASSPVVSSGNTIYF. In DNA, the CDR3 is TGTGCCAGCTCACCGGTCGTATCCTCTGGAAACACCATATATTTT.

The chain combines TRBV10-3 with TRBJ2-7; D remains ambiguous. V was shortened by 4 bases and J by 2 bases, with 15 bases between the two germline ends. Germline CDR1 and CDR2: ENHRY and SYGVKD. The CDR3 loop spans 15 amino acids. CDR3 sequence: CAISAVGSEPYEQYF. DNA for the CDR3: TGTGCCATCAGTGCAGTAGGTAGTGAGCCCTACGAGCAGTACTTC.

V and J are TRBV15 and TRBJ2-5, with 7 bases aligning to TRBD1. There are 17 residues in the CDR3. V shed 4 bases and J 1 base; nucleotides not matched to a gene: 12. CDR1 and CDR2 (germline): LNHNV, YYDKDF (reference sequence). CDR3 protein: CATSKATGQTIQETQYF. CDR3 DNA sequence: TGTGCCACCAGCAAAGCCACGGGACAGACCATCCAAGAGACCCAGTACTTC.

The rearrangement uses TRBV5-1 and TRBJ2-2; D call uncertain. With 4 bases removed from V and 4 bases from J, the gap between germline ends came to 11 bases. Germline V gives CDR1 SGHRS, CDR2 YFSETQ. The CDR3 has 14 amino acids. CDR3 nucleotides: TGCGCCAGCAGCCTTATGACGGGCACCGGGGAGCTGTTTTTT. Translated: CASSLMTGTGELFF.